The clone carrying this T cell receptor beta chain was found a few times. Seattle participants joined during active infection and were tracked over time. The data were obtained in a study of blood T cell repertoires in COVID-19. Overall study context: The analysed material was cDNA or gDNA that came from T cells, B-cell-depleted T cells, or PBMCs.

Generated by immunoSEQ multiplex PCR, the TCRdb table keeps only in-frame clones and is missing some. The sample has 150,000 to 200,000 clones, around 86% seen once. The length of the CDR3 is 17 residues. Per germline, CDR1 LGHNA and CDR2 YSLEER. Trimming removed 0 bases from V and 7 bases from J; junction bases left unmatched: 9. This receptor was obtained from a woman aged 65 to 85 with COVID-19, enrolled during active disease. The chain is built from TRBV4-3 and TRBJ2-5; TRBD2 aligns across 12 bases. Input material: peripheral blood. Here the CDR3 reads CASSQDRTSGATLTQYF. The DNA of the CDR3 is TGCGCCAGCAGCCAAGATAGGACTAGCGGGGCAACTCTGACCCAGTACTTC.